This T cell receptor beta chain was retrieved from a study of T cell responses to AZD1222 COVID-19 vaccine. Study-wide context: Doses given second, at about 4 or about 12 weeks, were pooled. General study points: The CD4 TCRs associated with vaccination extended across spike and predominated at 160-218 and 743-854. Clonal diversity was possibly underestimated; the donors were predominantly white British and more often female. Of the AZD1222 recipients, only six were seropositive at baseline.

The CDR3 covers 16 residues. V dropped 0 bases and J dropped 7; count of bases not matched to a gene: 10. Germline CDR1 SGHAT, CDR2 FQDESV (reference sequence). The method was immunoSEQ multiplex PCR; TCRdb's version includes in-frame clones alone and lacks a portion of them. Here the sample spans 150,000 or so clones, more than 80% being singletons. Worth noting for this clone: Its cognate antigen is unknown.

J is TRBJ2-5 and V is TRBV11-1; 8 bases are a match to TRBD2. Sequenced here: peripheral blood, sampled on day 0 of AZD1222 vaccination. The origin of this receptor is an adult in good health. The CDR3 DNA follows: TGTGCCAGCAGCTTAGCGCGTAGCGGGGTCCCTCGGACCCAGTACTTC. It specifies CASSLARSGVPRTQYF.